This T cell receptor beta chain was recovered during a study of T cells in tumors after PD-1 blockade. Points from the study as a whole: Expanded exhausted CD8+ clones after therapy were mostly novel clonotypes.

This CDR3 has 13 amino acids. V was clipped by 2 bases and J by 3 bases, with 8 bases between them. CDR1 and CDR2 (germline): MNHNY, SVGAGI (reference sequence). Stated time point: second of two post-therapy site-matched biopsies 2 to 3 months apart. TCRdb's copy holds only in-frame clones and misses some; the assay was immunoSEQ multiplex PCR. The table shows some 8,200 clones, with roughly 60% occurring only once. Turning to this clone: Its matching antigen is unknown.

The gene calls are TRBV6-6 and TRBJ2-7; no clear D gene. Sequencing was performed on tumor tissue, taken after anti-PD-1 treatment. The sequence came from a human donor with basal cell carcinoma. The CDR3 nucleotides are TGTGCCAGCAGTTACGAACAGAACTACGAGCAGTACTTC. Residues: CASSYEQNYEQYF.